This is a list of T cell receptor beta chains from one sample in a study of T cells in Graves' hyperthyroidism and ophthalmopathy. TCRdb re-called the multiplex PCR reads through MiXCR, storing one row per CDR3 protein. The sample consists of some 600,000 distinct CDR3 sequences, 46% of them appearing once. Input material: peripheral blood or thyroid tissue (not recorded which). These receptors were taken from a young woman with Graves' hyperthyroidism. Both conserved end residues are part of each CDR3. Each record gives: J gene, CDR3 length, clone size, V gene, D gene, CDR3 protein, CDR3 DNA. The D gene is left open where the match is weak. Expanded clones are given a class, and other clones once, few, many or no size at all.

J: TRBJ2-2
length: 13
size: -
V: TRBV10-2
D: -
CDR3: CASSGVHTGELFF
DNA: TGCGCCAGTTCGGGAGTCCACACCGGGGAGCTGTTTTTT

J: TRBJ2-2
length: 14
size: once
V: TRBV19
D: -
CDR3: CASIGTFNTGELFF
DNA: TGTGCCAGTATTGGGACTTTCAACACCGGGGAGCTGTTTTTT

J: TRBJ2-5
length: 14
size: -
V: TRBV20-1
D: -
CDR3: CSAQRGLARETQYF
DNA: TGCAGTGCCCAAAGAGGGCTAGCGCGTGAGACCCAGTACTTC

J: TRBJ2-5
length: 11
size: -
V: TRBV29-1
D: -
CDR3: CSVAESETQYF
DNA: TGCAGCGTTGCAGAATCGGAGACCCAGTACTTC

J: TRBJ2-7
length: 12
size: -
V: TRBV5-1
D: -
CDR3: CASSWDNYEQYF
DNA: TGCGCCAGCAGCTGGGACAACTACGAGCAGTACTTC

J: TRBJ2-5
length: 19
size: once
V: TRBV5-1
D: -
CDR3: CASSLVPSQYEGFQETQYF
DNA: TGCGCCAGCAGCTTGGTCCCTAGCCAGTACGAGGGGTTCCAAGAGACCCAGTACTTC

J: TRBJ1-1
length: 12
size: many
V: TRBV7-9
D: -
CDR3: CASSLGFTEAFF
DNA: TGTGCCAGCAGCTTAGGGTTCACTGAAGCTTTCTTT

J: TRBJ2-7
length: 15
size: few
V: TRBV7-8
D: TRBD2
CDR3: CASSWASGSAYEQYF
DNA: TGTGCCAGCAGCTGGGCTAGCGGGAGTGCCTACGAGCAGTACTTC

J: TRBJ1-5
length: 13
size: -
V: TRBV2
D: -
CDR3: CASSIDSHQPQHF
DNA: TGTGCCAGCAGTATCGACAGCCATCAGCCCCAGCATTTT

J: TRBJ2-5
length: 13
size: -
V: TRBV20-1
D: -
CDR3: CSARGTRQQTQYF
DNA: TGCAGTGCTAGAGGGACGAGGCAACAGACCCAGTACTTC

J: TRBJ2-5
length: 14
size: -
V: TRBV7-6
D: -
CDR3: CASSRKDIQETQYF
DNA: TGTGCCAGCAGCCGCAAGGATATTCAAGAGACCCAGTACTTC

J: TRBJ1-4
length: 14
size: -
V: TRBV20-1
D: -
CDR3: CSANAGAANEKLFF
DNA: TGCAGTGCGAACGCAGGGGCGGCTAATGAAAAACTGTTTTTT

J: TRBJ1-2
length: 14
size: -
V: TRBV7-2
D: -
CDR3: CASSSNPGFYGYTF
DNA: TGTGCCAGCAGCTCCAATCCAGGGTTCTATGGCTACACCTTC

J: TRBJ1-2
length: 15
size: -
V: TRBV7-8
D: -
CDR3: CASSLAYRANYGYTF
DNA: TGTGCCAGCAGCTTAGCGTACAGGGCTAACTATGGCTACACCTTC

J: TRBJ2-7
length: 16
size: many
V: TRBV24-1
D: TRBD2
CDR3: CATSEVGTSGIYEQYF
DNA: TGTGCCACCAGTGAGGTTGGAACTAGCGGGATCTACGAGCAGTACTTC

J: TRBJ1-1
length: 9
size: few
V: TRBV24-1
D: -
CDR3: CATSGGAFF
DNA: TGTGCCACCAGCGGGGGAGCTTTCTTT

J: TRBJ1-1
length: 13
size: few
V: TRBV5-1
D: -
CDR3: CASSGLGNTEAFF
DNA: TGCGCCAGCAGCGGCTTAGGGAACACTGAAGCTTTCTTT

J: TRBJ2-5
length: 17
size: -
V: TRBV7-7
D: -
CDR3: CASSLGGTRTAKETQYF
DNA: TGTGCTAGCAGCTTAGGGGGTACGCGGACGGCCAAAGAGACCCAGTACTTC

J: TRBJ1-2
length: 15
size: -
V: TRBV7-3
D: -
CDR3: CASSLTGPENYGYTF
DNA: TGTGCCAGCAGCCTAACAGGGCCGGAGAACTATGGCTACACCTTC

J: TRBJ1-2
length: 13
size: -
V: TRBV2
D: TRBD1
CDR3: CASTGQGMNGYTF
DNA: TGTGCCAGCACGGGACAGGGGATGAATGGCTACACCTTC

J: TRBJ2-5
length: 15
size: few
V: TRBV6-5
D: TRBD2
CDR3: CASSYSPRTSGTQYF
DNA: TGTGCCAGCAGTTACTCGCCCCGGACTAGCGGGACTCAGTACTTC

J: TRBJ1-5
length: 16
size: -
V: TRBV7-2
D: -
CDR3: CASSQTGFYSNQPQHF
DNA: TGTGCCAGCAGCCAAACAGGGTTTTATAGCAATCAGCCCCAGCATTTT

J: TRBJ1-6
length: 12
size: many
V: TRBV2
D: -
CDR3: CATTGDNSPLHF
DNA: TGTGCCACGACAGGAGACAATTCACCCCTCCACTTT

J: TRBJ1-2
length: 14
size: few
V: TRBV7-9
D: TRBD1
CDR3: CASSLGVTGVGYTF
DNA: TGTGCCAGCAGCTTAGGCGTGACAGGGGTCGGCTACACCTTC

J: TRBJ1-5
length: 16
size: few
V: TRBV20-1
D: -
CDR3: CSARLTGRRSNQPQHF
DNA: TGCAGTGCTAGACTTACAGGGAGGAGGAGCAATCAGCCCCAGCATTTT

J: TRBJ2-5
length: 12
size: -
V: TRBV11-1
D: -
CDR3: CASSVVQETQYF
DNA: TGTGCCAGCAGCGTGGTCCAAGAGACCCAGTACTTC

J: TRBJ1-6
length: 14
size: few
V: TRBV7-9
D: -
CDR3: CASTRGGSNSPLHF
DNA: TGTGCCAGCACCCGGGGAGGCTCAAATTCACCCCTCCACTTT

J: TRBJ2-6
length: 16
size: -
V: TRBV25-1
D: -
CDR3: CASSSPSEAGANVLTF
DNA: TGTGCCAGCAGTAGTCCGTCAGAGGCTGGGGCCAACGTCCTGACTTTC

J: TRBJ1-2
length: 15
size: -
V: TRBV2
D: -
CDR3: CASRGAGRTYYGYTF
DNA: TGTGCCAGCAGAGGCGCAGGGAGGACGTACTATGGCTACACCTTC

J: TRBJ2-5
length: 15
size: -
V: TRBV7-6
D: TRBD1
CDR3: CASTSGDRGGETQYF
DNA: TGTGCCAGCACCTCAGGCGACAGGGGTGGAGAGACCCAGTACTTC

J: TRBJ1-2
length: 13
size: -
V: TRBV20-1
D: -
CDR3: CSVQDYRDYGYTF
DNA: TGCAGTGTGCAGGACTACCGTGACTATGGCTACACCTTC

J: TRBJ1-5
length: 15
size: many
V: TRBV9
D: TRBD1
CDR3: CASSVTGGSNQPQHF
DNA: TGTGCCAGCAGCGTCACAGGGGGAAGCAATCAGCCCCAGCATTTT

J: TRBJ2-5
length: 14
size: -
V: TRBV7-2
D: -
CDR3: CASSFRPGEGTQYF
DNA: TGTGCCAGCAGCTTTAGGCCAGGGGAGGGGACCCAGTACTTC

J: TRBJ1-2
length: 14
size: few
V: TRBV5-1
D: TRBD1
CDR3: CASSLATGDNGYTF
DNA: TGCGCCAGCAGCTTGGCCACAGGGGATAATGGCTACACCTTC

J: TRBJ2-2
length: 15
size: -
V: TRBV7-6
D: -
CDR3: CASSRSGTPTGELFF
DNA: TGTGCCAGCAGCCGATCCGGGACACCCACGGGGGAGCTGTTTTTT

J: TRBJ1-4
length: 14
size: many
V: TRBV7-8
D: -
CDR3: CASSLVSEDGKLFF
DNA: TGTGCCAGCAGCTTAGTCTCGGAGGATGGAAAACTGTTTTTT

J: TRBJ1-2
length: 18
size: -
V: TRBV2
D: TRBD1
CDR3: CASTGAPDRGLANYGCTF
DNA: TGTGCCAGCACCGGAGCCCCGGACAGGGGCCTCGCTAACTATGGCTGCACCTTC

J: TRBJ1-5
length: 15
size: many
V: TRBV9
D: TRBD1
CDR3: CASSLYRGRNQPQHF
DNA: TGTGCCAGCAGCTTATACAGGGGCCGCAATCAGCCCCAGCATTTT

J: TRBJ1-1
length: 15
size: few
V: TRBV25-1
D: -
CDR3: CASSMITIKNTEAFF
DNA: TGTGCCAGCAGTATGATTACAATCAAGAACACTGAAGCTTTCTTT

J: TRBJ1-1
length: 14
size: few
V: TRBV7-9
D: -
CDR3: CASTPEGMNTEAFF
DNA: TGTGCCAGCACCCCGGAAGGCATGAACACTGAAGCTTTCTTT

J: TRBJ1-1
length: 15
size: few
V: TRBV5-4
D: -
CDR3: CASSLSWVRETEAFF
DNA: TGTGCCAGCAGCTTAAGTTGGGTCCGAGAGACTGAAGCTTTCTTT

J: TRBJ2-7
length: 11
size: -
V: TRBV20-1
D: TRBD1
CDR3: CRAREDREQHF
DNA: TGCAGAGCTAGAGAGGACAGGGAGCAGCACTTC

J: TRBJ1-4
length: 14
size: -
V: TRBV6-5
D: -
CDR3: CAISAIGYGEKLFF
DNA: TGTGCCATCAGTGCTATCGGATACGGTGAAAAACTGTTTTTT

J: TRBJ1-1
length: 14
size: -
V: TRBV10-3
D: -
CDR3: CASISLRGWTEAFF
DNA: TGTGCCAGCATCTCACTCAGGGGATGGACTGAAGCTTTCTTT

J: TRBJ2-2
length: 11
size: -
V: TRBV27
D: -
CDR3: CASTTGGELFF
DNA: TGTGCCAGCACTACGGGCGGGGAGCTGTTTTTT

J: TRBJ1-1
length: 13
size: many
V: TRBV29-1
D: -
CDR3: CSALGTMNTEAFF
DNA: TGCAGCGCCCTCGGAACGATGAACACTGAAGCTTTCTTT

J: TRBJ1-5
length: 14
size: -
V: TRBV9
D: -
CDR3: CASSPPYTNQPQHF
DNA: TGTGCCAGCTCACCACCGTATACCAATCAGCCCCAGCATTTT

J: TRBJ2-5
length: 13
size: once
V: TRBV7-2
D: -
CDR3: CASSSLAQETQYF
DNA: TGTGCCAGCAGTAGTCTAGCGCAAGAGACCCAGTACTTC

J: TRBJ2-7
length: 14
size: few
V: TRBV7-4
D: TRBD1
CDR3: CASSSPTGGPEQYF
DNA: TGTGCCAGCAGCTCCCCTACAGGGGGCCCCGAGCAGTACTTC

J: TRBJ2-5
length: 12
size: -
V: TRBV6-4
D: TRBD2
CDR3: CASSQAGKTQYF
DNA: TGTGCCAGCAGCCAAGCGGGGAAGACCCAGTACTTC

J: TRBJ1-6
length: 15
size: many
V: TRBV7-2
D: TRBD1
CDR3: CASSLTGGDNSPLHF
DNA: TGTGCCAGCAGCCTCACAGGGGGTGATAATTCACCCCTCCACTTT

J: TRBJ2-5
length: 16
size: -
V: TRBV20-1
D: TRBD2
CDR3: CSARQARGRALETQYF
DNA: TGCAGTGCTCGACAGGCTCGCGGGAGGGCCTTGGAGACCCAGTACTTC

J: TRBJ1-1
length: 13
size: many
V: TRBV10-1
D: -
CDR3: CASSDRGRPEAFF
DNA: TGCGCCAGCAGTGACAGGGGTCGACCTGAAGCTTTCTTT

J: TRBJ1-2
length: 14
size: many
V: TRBV25-1
D: -
CDR3: CASSEDGVGYGYTF
DNA: TGTGCCAGCAGTGAAGACGGGGTCGGCTATGGCTACACCTTC

J: TRBJ2-6
length: 18
size: -
V: TRBV10-3
D: -
CDR3: CAISESNLQGPGANVLTF
DNA: TGTGCCATCAGTGAGTCGAATCTCCAGGGACCTGGGGCCAACGTCCTGACTTTC

J: TRBJ2-2
length: 15
size: few
V: TRBV12-3/TRBV12-4
D: -
CDR3: CASSFLLANTGELFF
DNA: TGTGCCAGCAGTTTCCTCCTAGCAAACACCGGGGAGCTGTTTTTT

J: TRBJ1-4
length: 15
size: -
V: TRBV24-1
D: -
CDR3: CATSESGPTNEKLFF
DNA: TGTGCCACCAGTGAATCAGGACCCACTAATGAAAAACTGTTTTTT